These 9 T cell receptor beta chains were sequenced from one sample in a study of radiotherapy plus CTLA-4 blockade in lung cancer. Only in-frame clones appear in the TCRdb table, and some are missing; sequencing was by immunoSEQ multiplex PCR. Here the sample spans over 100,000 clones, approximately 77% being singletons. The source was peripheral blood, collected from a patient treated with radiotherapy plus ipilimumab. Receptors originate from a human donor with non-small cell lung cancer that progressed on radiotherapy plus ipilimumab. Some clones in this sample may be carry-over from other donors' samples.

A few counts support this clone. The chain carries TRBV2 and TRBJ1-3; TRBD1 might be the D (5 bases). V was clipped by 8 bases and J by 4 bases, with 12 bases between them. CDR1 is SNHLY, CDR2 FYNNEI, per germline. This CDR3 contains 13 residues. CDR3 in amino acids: CASGRVEGNTIYF. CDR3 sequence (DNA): TGTGCCAGCGGCAGGGTGGAAGGAAACACCATATATTTT.

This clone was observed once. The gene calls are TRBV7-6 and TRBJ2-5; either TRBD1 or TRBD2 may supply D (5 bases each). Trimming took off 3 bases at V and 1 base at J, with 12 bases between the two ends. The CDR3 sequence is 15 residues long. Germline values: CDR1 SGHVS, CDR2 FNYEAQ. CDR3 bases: TGTGCCAGCAGCTTGGGGGTCCTACCCCAAGAGACCCAGTACTTC. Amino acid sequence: CASSLGVLPQETQYF.

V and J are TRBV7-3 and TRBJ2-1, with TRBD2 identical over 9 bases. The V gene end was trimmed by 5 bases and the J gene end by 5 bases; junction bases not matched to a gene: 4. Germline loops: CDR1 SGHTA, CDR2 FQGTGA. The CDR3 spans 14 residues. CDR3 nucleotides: TGTGCCAGCAGCCCTAGCGGGGCTCACAATGAGCAGTTCTTC. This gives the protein CASSPSGAHNEQFF.

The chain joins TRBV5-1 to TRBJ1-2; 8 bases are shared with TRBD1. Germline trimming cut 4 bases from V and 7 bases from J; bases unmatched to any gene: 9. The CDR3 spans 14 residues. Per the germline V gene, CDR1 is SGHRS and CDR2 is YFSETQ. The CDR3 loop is CASSQVAGGSGYTF. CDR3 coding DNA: TGCGCCAGCAGCCAAGTGGCAGGGGGCAGTGGCTACACCTTC.

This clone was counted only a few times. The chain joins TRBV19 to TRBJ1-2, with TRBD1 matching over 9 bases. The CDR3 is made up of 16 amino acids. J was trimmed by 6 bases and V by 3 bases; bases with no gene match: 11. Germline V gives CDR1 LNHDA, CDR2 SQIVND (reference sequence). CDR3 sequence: CASSILNRGRGHGYTF. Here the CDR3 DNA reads TGTGCCAGTAGTATCCTTAACAGGGGGCGCGGGCATGGCTACACCTTC.

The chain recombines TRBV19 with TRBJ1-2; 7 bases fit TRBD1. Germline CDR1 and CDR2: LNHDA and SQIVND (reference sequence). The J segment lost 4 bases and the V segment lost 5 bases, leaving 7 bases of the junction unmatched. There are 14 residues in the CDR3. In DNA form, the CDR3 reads TGTGCCAGTAGTCTCCGGGACAGTGTCTATGGCTACACCTTC. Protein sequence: CASSLRDSVYGYTF.

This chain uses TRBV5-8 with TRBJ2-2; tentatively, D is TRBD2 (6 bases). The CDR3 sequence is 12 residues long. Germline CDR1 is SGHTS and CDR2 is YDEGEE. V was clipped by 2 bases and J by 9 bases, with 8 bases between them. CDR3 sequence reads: CASSLRGWELFF. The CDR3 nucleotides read TGTGCCAGCAGCTTACGGGGGTGGGAGCTGTTTTTT. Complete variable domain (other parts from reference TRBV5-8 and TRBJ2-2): EAGVTQSPTHLIKTRGQQATLRCSPISGHTSVYWYQQALGLGLQFLLWYDEGEERNRGNFPPRFSGRQFPNYSSELNVNALELEDSALYLCASSLRGWELFFGEGSRLTVL.

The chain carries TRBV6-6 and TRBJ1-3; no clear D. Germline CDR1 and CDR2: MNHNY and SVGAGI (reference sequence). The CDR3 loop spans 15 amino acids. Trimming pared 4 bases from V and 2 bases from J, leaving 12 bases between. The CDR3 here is CASSLGLGAGNTIYF. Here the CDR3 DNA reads TGTGCCAGCAGTTTAGGCCTAGGCGCTGGAAACACCATATATTTT.

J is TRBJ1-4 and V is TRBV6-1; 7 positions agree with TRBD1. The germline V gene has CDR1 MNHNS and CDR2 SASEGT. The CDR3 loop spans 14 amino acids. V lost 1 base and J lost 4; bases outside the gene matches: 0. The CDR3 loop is CASSEGDSNEKLFF. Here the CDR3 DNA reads TGTGCCAGCAGTGAAGGGGACAGTAATGAAAAACTGTTTTTT.